What follows is one TCR beta chain and its context. The same CDR3 is also encoded by other DNA sequences in this sample. Clones were sequenced by immunoSEQ multiplex PCR, and TCRdb holds only the in-frame ones, with some missing. The sample has 250,000 or so clones, roughly 89% seen once. Germline CDR1 and CDR2: SGHRS and YFSETQ. V was cut by 0 bases and J by 2 bases, with 9 bases left in between. The CDR3 loop spans 14 amino acids. The source of the sample is a study of blood T cell repertoires in COVID-19. The sequenced sample was peripheral blood. The sequence was obtained from a woman aged 60-70 years with COVID-19, enrolled during active disease. This rearrangement joins TRBV5-1 to TRBJ2-7, with D possibly being TRBD1 (6 bases). The DNA of the CDR3 is TGCGCCAGCAGCTTGGTCCAGGGGCCCTACGAGCAGTACTTC. Residues: CASSLVQGPYEQYF.